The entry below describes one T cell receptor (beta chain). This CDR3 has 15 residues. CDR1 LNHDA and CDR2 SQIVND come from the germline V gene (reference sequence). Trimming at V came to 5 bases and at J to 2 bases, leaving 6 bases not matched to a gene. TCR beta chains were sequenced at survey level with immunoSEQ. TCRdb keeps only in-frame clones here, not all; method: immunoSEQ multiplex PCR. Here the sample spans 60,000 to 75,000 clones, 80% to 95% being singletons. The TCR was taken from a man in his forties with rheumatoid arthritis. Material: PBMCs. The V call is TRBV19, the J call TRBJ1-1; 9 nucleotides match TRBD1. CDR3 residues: CASSRRDRVNTEAFF. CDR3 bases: TGTGCCAGTAGTCGCCGGGACAGGGTCAACACTGAAGCTTTCTTT.